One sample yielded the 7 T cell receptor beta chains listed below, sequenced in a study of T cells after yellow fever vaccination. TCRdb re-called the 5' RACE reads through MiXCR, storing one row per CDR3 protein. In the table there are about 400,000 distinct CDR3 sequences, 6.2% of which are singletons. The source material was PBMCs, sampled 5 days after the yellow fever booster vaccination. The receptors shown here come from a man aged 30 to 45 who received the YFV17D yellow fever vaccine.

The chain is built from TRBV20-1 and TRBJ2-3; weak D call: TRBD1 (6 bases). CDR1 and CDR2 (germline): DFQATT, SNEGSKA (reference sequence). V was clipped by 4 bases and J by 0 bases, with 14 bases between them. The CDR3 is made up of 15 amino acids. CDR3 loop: CSAMGHSVSTDTQYF. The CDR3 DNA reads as TGCAGTGCTATGGGACACTCGGTTAGCACAGATACGCAGTATTTT.

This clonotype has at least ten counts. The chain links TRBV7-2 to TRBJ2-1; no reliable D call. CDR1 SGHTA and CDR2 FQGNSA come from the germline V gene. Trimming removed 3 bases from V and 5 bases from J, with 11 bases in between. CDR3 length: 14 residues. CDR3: CASSFYSIHNEQFF. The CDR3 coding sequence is TGTGCCAGCAGCTTCTACTCGATCCACAATGAGCAGTTCTTC.

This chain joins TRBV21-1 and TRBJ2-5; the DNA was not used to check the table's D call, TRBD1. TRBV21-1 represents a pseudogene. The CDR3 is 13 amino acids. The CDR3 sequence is CASRSRGFGTQYF. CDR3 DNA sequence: TGTGCCAGCAGGTCAAGGGGGTTTGGGACCCAGTACTTC.

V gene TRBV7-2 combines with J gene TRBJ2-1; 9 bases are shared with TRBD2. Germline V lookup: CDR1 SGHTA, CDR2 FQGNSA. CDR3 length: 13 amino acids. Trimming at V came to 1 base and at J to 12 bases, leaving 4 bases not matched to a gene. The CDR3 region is CASSLEDSGRQFF. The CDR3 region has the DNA TGTGCCAGCAGCTTAGAGGATAGCGGGAGGCAGTTCTTC.

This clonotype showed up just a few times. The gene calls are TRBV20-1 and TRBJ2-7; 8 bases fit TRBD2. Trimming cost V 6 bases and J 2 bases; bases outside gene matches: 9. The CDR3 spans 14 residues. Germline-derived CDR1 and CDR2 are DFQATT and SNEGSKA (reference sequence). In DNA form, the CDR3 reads TGCAGTGCCTCCGGGGGGACTAGGACCTACGAGCAGTACTTC. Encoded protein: CSASGGTRTYEQYF.

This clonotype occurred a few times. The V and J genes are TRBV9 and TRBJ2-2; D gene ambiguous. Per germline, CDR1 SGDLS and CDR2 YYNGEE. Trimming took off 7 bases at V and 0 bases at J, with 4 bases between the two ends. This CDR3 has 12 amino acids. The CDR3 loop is CASAANTGELFF. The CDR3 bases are TGTGCCAGCGCCGCGAACACCGGGGAGCTGTTTTTT.

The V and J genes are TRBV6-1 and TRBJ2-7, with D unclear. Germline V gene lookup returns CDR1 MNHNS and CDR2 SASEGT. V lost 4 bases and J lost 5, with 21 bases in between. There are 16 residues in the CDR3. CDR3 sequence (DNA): TGTGCCAGCAGTGGACCGTCCCTCCCTAGTAACCACGAGCAGTACTTC. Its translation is CASSGPSLPSNHEQYF.